This paragraph covers one TCR beta chain sequence. Its specific antigen is unknown. The sample holds no much larger clone one base away, and base qualities are not on file. This sample was taken from a study of blood T cell repertoires in COVID-19 (TCRdb year 2020). For the study in its entirety: The collaborator samples originated in the United States, Italy and Spain and spanned the acute and convalescent phases of COVID-19. The sample metadata nearly always contained a de-identified subject ID, COVID-19 status, age in years and sex. Samples were obtained from the ongoing ImmuneRACE study (first 160 participants) and from roughly 1,300 subjects provided by 6 global collaborators. Where HLA class I and class II types were available, the types were taken from metadata supplied by the sample provider, not from assay-based typing. The repertoires were released in a freely available public database intended as a resource for research on the immune response to SARS-CoV-2. The material from the prospective study consisted of cDNA or gDNA derived from T cells, B-cell-depleted T cells, or PBMCs. Deeply sampled blood TCRbeta repertoires from subjects exposed to, actively infected with, or recovered from COVID-19 were included in the dataset. What the authors observed across the whole study: The amount of clinical and demographic metadata varied by source and participant and was provided uncurated.

The immunoSEQ Assay, a bias-controlled multiplex PCR, was used to amplify TCRbeta CDR3 regions from genomic DNA. The authors processed their data as follows. Within the assay, amplification of reference gene primers was used to estimate how many nucleated cells each sample contained. To quantify the absolute abundance of each unique TCRbeta CDR3 rearrangement, sequence reads were collapsed and filtered. For each sample, productive Simpson clonality was calculated by taking the square root of Simpson's diversity index across productive rearrangements. TCRdb took this table from immuneACCESS and kept in-frame rearrangements with V and J called. Such tables lack part of the clones; where checked against another copy, unresolved V genes explain under half of the gap, and the rest is unexplained. D and trimming were read from the DNA, whereas the V and J calls and clone size are those reported in that table. The sample records tens of thousands of clones, more than 75% of which are singletons. Jointly, the top ten make up about 14% of the sample.

The germline V gene gives CDR1 as MNHEY and CDR2 as SVGAGI. The V and J ends are trimmed by 8 bases and 10 bases, leaving 12 bases between them. Including cysteine and phenylalanine, the CDR3 has 11 amino acids. Solely the CDR3 DNA is kept, with 33 bases framed from the first base. Collaborating institutions collected whole blood in K2EDTA tubes following their own protocols. Collaborator samples were shipped for TCRbeta analysis as frozen whole blood, isolated PBMCs, or DNA extracted from either sample type. This chain joins TRBV6-5 to TRBJ2-1; the D segment could be TRBD2, given 6 matching bases. This receptor was taken from a man aged 55 to 70 with active COVID-19. Sequencing input: peripheral blood. In nucleotides, the sequence is TGTGCCAGCTGGAGGGTCAGGGAGCAGTTCTTC. It specifies CASWRVREQFF.